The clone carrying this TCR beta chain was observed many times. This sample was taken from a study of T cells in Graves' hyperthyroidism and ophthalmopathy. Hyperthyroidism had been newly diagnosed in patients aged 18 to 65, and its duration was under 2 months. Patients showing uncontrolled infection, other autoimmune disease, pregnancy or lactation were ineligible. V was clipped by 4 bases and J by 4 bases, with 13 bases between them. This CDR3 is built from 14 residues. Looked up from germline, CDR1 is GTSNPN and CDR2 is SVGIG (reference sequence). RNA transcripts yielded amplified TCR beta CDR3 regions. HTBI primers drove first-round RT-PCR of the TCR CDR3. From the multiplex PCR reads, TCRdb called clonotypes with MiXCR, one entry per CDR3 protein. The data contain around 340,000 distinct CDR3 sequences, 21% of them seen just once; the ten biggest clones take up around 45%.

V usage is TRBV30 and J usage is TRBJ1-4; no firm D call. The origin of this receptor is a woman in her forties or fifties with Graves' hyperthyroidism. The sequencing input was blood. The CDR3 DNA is TGTGCCTGGAACCGGGAAGTTTTTAATGAAAAACTGTTTTTT. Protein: CAWNREVFNEKLFF.